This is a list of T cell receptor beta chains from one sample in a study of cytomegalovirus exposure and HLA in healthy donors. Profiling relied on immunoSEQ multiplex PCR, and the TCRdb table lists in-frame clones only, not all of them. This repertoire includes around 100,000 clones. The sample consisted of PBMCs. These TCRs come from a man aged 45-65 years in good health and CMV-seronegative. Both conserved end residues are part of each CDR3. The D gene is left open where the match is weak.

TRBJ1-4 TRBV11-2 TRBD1 TGTGCCAGCAGCTTTCGGGGGACAGGGGACGAAAAACTGTTTTTT CASSFRGTGDEKLFF
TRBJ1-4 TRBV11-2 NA TGTGCCACCAAAGACAGGCATAATAATGAAAAACTGTTTTTT CATKDRHNNEKLFF
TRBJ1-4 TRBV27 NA TGTGCCAGCAGTCCCCGCGGGTCGGGGAAACTGTTTTTT CASSPRGSGKLFF
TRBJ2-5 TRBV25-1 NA TGTGCCAGCAGTCCCAAAATGAGAACAGGGTTGGAGACCCAGTACTTC CASSPKMRTGLETQYF
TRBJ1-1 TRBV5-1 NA TGCGCCAGCTGGGAGTGGGGTCCGAACACTGAAGCTTTCTTT CASWEWGPNTEAFF
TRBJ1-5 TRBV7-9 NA TGTGCCAGCAGCTCAACAGGGCTGGGCAATCAGCCCCAGCATTTT CASSSTGLGNQPQHF
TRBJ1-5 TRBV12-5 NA TGTGCTAGTGGTTCGGACACATTAAATCAGCCCCAGCATTTT CASGSDTLNQPQHF
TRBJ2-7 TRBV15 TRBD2 TGTGCCACCAGCTCTAGCGGGATTAGCTCCTACGAGCAGTACTTC CATSSSGISSYEQYF
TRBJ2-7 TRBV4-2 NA TGTGCCAGCAGCCAAGCTCAAGGGGGACCCCACTACGAGCAGTACTTC CASSQAQGGPHYEQYF
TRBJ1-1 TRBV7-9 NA TGTGCCAGCAGCGCGGGGAGAAGGGACACTGAAGCTTTCTTT CASSAGRRDTEAFF
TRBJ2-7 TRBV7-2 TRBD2 TGTGCCAGCAGCCCAAGGACTAGCGGGAGCCACGAGCAGTACTTC CASSPRTSGSHEQYF
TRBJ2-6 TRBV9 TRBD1 TGTGCCAGCAGCGACCGGGACAGGGGGCCGGCCGGGGCCAACGTCCTGACTTTC CASSDRDRGPAGANVLTF
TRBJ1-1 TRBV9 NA TGTGCCAGCAGCCGACTAGTGGGGGGCACTGAAGCTTTCTTT CASSRLVGGTEAFF
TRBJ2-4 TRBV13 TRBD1 TGTGCCAGCAGCGCCGCTAGGCCCGGGACAGGCAAAAACATTCAGTACTTC CASSAARPGTGKNIQYF
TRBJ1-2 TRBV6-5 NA TGTGCCAGCAGTTACAGGGGAATCGACTATGGCTACACCTTC CASSYRGIDYGYTF
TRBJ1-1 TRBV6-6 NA TGTGCCAGCAGTAGTCCCGGGACAAGCAACACTGAAGCTTTCTTT CASSSPGTSNTEAFF
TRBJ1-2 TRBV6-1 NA TGTGCCAGCAGTGAAGCGGCGGATAACTATGGCTACACCTTC CASSEAADNYGYTF
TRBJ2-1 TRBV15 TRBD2 TGTGCCACCAGCAGAGATCCCGTCGGGAGGGCCTCCAATGAGCAGTTCTTC CATSRDPVGRASNEQFF
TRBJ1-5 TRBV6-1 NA TGTGCCAGCAGAGACAGCTACAATCAGCCCCAGCATTTT CASRDSYNQPQHF
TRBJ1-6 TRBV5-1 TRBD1 TGCGCCAGCAGCCCATCGGGACAGGGGGAGTCACCCCTCCACTTT CASSPSGQGESPLHF
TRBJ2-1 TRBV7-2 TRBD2 TGTGCCAGCAGCTCGGGACTAGCGGGAGGGGTAAATGAGCAGTTCTTC CASSSGLAGGVNEQFF
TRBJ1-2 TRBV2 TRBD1 TGTGCCAGCAGTGAAGTGGGACAGGGGTATGGCTACACCTTC CASSEVGQGYGYTF
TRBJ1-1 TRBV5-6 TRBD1 TGTGCCAGCAGATATGGGACAGACGGGGCTGAAGCTTTCTTT CASRYGTDGAEAFF
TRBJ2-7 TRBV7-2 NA TGTGCCAGCAGCTTGTTTCGGGGACAACCAGGGGAGCAGTACTTC CASSLFRGQPGEQYF
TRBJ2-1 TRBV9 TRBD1 TGTGCCAGCAGCCCAAGGGGGCAGGACAATGAGCAGTTCTTC CASSPRGQDNEQFF
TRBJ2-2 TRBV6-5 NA TGTGCCAGCAGTTCGGGTTTTACCGGGGAGCTGTTTTTT CASSSGFTGELFF
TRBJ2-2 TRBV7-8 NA TGTGCCAGCAGCTTAGTATGGGCAGGGGCTGGTTCCGGGGAGCTGTTTTTT CASSLVWAGAGSGELFF
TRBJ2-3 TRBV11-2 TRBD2 TGTGCCAGCAGCCTCAGCGGGAGATCATCGGATACGCAGTATTTT CASSLSGRSSDTQYF
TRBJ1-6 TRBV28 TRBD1 TGTGCCAGCAGCCTTACCGGGACAGATGAAAATTCACCCCTCCACTTT CASSLTGTDENSPLHF
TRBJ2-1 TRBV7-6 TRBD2 TGTGCCAGCAGTCTAGCTAGGACTAGCGGACAAAGCTCCTACAATGAGCAGTTCTTC CASSLARTSGQSSYNEQFF
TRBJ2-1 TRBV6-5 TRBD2 TGTGCCAGCAGTTCTTGGACTAGCGGGACGAATGAGCAGTTCTTC CASSSWTSGTNEQFF
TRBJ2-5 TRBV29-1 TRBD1 TGCAGCGGGAGGACAGGGCAAGAGACCCAGTACTTC CSGRTGQETQYF
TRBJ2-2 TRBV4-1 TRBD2 TGCGCCAGCAGCCCCTACTCTAGCGGGAGGGCCGGGGAGCTGTTTTTT CASSPYSSGRAGELFF
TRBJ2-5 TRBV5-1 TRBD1 TGCGCCAGCAGGTCAAGACAGGGGCTCCTCCAAGAGACCCAGTACTTC CASRSRQGLLQETQYF
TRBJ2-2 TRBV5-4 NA TGTGCCAGCAGCTTAGGACAGAACACCGGGGAGCTGTTTTTT CASSLGQNTGELFF
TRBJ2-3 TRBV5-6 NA TGTGCCAGCAGCTTCGGTCTCATCACAGATACGCAGTATTTT CASSFGLITDTQYF
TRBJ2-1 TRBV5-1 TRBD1 TGCGCCAGCACCAGGGGGATCTTAGGCTACAATGAGCAGTTCTTC CASTRGILGYNEQFF